The T cell receptor beta chain described here comes from a study of cytomegalovirus exposure and HLA in healthy donors. PCR involved 60 Vbeta and 13 Jbeta primers. Original data processing: The count from a later analysis was tens of millions of unique TCR beta chains, roughly 11 million of them shared. Sequenced by immunoSEQ multiplex PCR; TCRdb stores in-frame clones only, minus some. The V and J calls and the clone size are those of that table, but D and trimming were determined from the DNA. The sample records approximately 170,000 clones, roughly 79% being singletons. About this clone itself: The antigen remains undetermined.

The CDR3 length is 14 residues. V lost 3 bases to trimming and J lost 2 bases, with 11 bases between them. Germline V gene data show CDR1 as SGDLS and CDR2 as YYNGEE. The study's findings and limits: A further, later analysis showed that HLA-associated TCR beta chains (compared with equally common others) were more clonally expanded. TCR beta sequences reportedly predicted most subjects' HLA-A and HLA-B alleles accurately.

The TCR comes from a woman aged 30 to 39 in good health and CMV-seropositive. The V gene is TRBV9, the J gene TRBJ1-2; tentatively, D is TRBD1 (5 bases). Input material: PBMCs. For the CDR3, the DNA is TGTGCCAGCAGCGGGCGCCGGGGGAACTATGGCTACACCTTC. Translating gives CASSGRRGNYGYTF.